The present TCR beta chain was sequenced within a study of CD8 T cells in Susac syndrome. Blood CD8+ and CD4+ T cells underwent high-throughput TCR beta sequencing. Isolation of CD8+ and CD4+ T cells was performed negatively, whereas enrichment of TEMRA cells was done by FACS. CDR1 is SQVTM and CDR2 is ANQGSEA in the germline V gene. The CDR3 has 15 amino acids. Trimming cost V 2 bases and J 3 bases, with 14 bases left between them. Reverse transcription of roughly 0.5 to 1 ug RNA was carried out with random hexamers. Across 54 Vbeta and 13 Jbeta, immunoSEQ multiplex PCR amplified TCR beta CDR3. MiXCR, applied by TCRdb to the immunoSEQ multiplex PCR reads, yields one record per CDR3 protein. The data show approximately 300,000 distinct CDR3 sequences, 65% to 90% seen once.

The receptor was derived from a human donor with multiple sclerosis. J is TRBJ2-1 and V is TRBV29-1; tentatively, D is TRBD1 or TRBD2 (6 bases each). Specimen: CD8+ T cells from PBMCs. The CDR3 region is CSVECPGEDYNEQFF. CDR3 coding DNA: TGCAGCGTTGAATGCCCAGGGGAGGACTACAATGAGCAGTTCTTC.